This is a list of T cell receptor beta chains from one sample in a study of identical twins. Via MiXCR, TCRdb re-called the 5' RACE reads, giving one row per CDR3 protein. Of 1,800,000 or so distinct CDR3 sequences detected, about 30% appear once; the ten largest clones hold about 0.27%. Material for sequencing was cord blood. These TCRs come from a newborn girl in good health. CDR3s include the opening cysteine and the closing phenylalanine or tryptophan. D genes are given only for firm matches. Clone sizes are given selectively: once, few, many, or a class where the clone is expanded.

v_call,j_call,d_call,clone_size,cdr3_aa,cdr3_nt
TRBV27,TRBJ2-3,NA,few,CASSWGRPSTDTQYF,TGTGCCAGCAGTTGGGGCAGGCCTAGCACAGATACGCAGTATTTT
TRBV20-1,TRBJ1-5,NA,NA,CSARSVSLLGQPQHF,TGCAGTGCTAGATCGGTCAGCCTACTCGGTCAGCCCCAGCATTTT
TRBV10-3,TRBJ2-1,TRBD2,many,CAISLLAEGGDEQFF,TGTGCCATCAGCCTCCTAGCGGAGGGTGGAGATGAGCAGTTCTTC
TRBV5-1,TRBJ2-3,TRBD2,few,CASSLVPKLAASTDTQYF,TGCGCCAGCAGCTTGGTGCCCAAACTAGCGGCTAGCACAGATACGCAGTATTTT
TRBV5-1,TRBJ2-1,TRBD2,many,CASSLLAGGHNEQFF,TGTGCCAGCAGTTTACTAGCGGGGGGGCACAATGAGCAGTTCTTC
TRBV3-1,TRBJ1-2,NA,many,CASSRNRANYGYTF,TGTGCCAGCAGCCGGAACAGAGCTAACTATGGCTACACCTTC
TRBV7-2,TRBJ2-3,TRBD2,NA,CASSLEWTSGRVPTDTQYF,TGTGCCAGCAGCTTAGAGTGGACTAGCGGGAGGGTCCCCACAGATACGCAGTATTTT
TRBV9,TRBJ2-7,NA,many,CASSSTATYEQYF,TGTGCCAGCAGCTCGACAGCTACCTACGAGCAGTACTTC
TRBV5-1,TRBJ2-3,NA,few,CASSLVEGTTDTQYF,TGCGCCAGCAGCTTGGTTGAAGGGACCACAGATACGCAGTATTTT
TRBV10-1,TRBJ2-2,TRBD2,NA,CASNESGRKDTGELFF,TGCGCCAGCAATGAAAGCGGGAGAAAGGACACCGGGGAGCTGTTTTTT
TRBV6-1,TRBJ2-7,NA,NA,CASSERWLVSYEQYF,TGTGCCAGCAGTGAAAGGTGGCTAGTCTCCTACGAGCAGTACTTC
TRBV7-2,TRBJ2-3,NA,few,CASSLMVLVSTDTQYF,TGTGCCAGCAGCTTAATGGTTCTAGTCTCCACAGATACGCAGTATTTT
TRBV4-2,TRBJ1-4,NA,few,CACSQGVATNEKLFF,TGTGCCTGCAGCCAAGGGGTTGCAACTAATGAAAAACTGTTTTTT
TRBV30,TRBJ2-3,NA,NA,CAWSVSSLTDTQYF,TGTGCCTGGAGTGTATCCAGCCTCACAGATACGCAGTATTTT
TRBV10-3,TRBJ2-1,TRBD2,few,CAISGQTSVDEQFF,TGTGCCATCAGTGGGCAGACTAGCGTGGATGAGCAGTTCTTC
TRBV28,TRBJ1-5,NA,NA,CASSLRGKLNQPQHF,TGTGCCAGCAGTTTACGCGGGAAACTCAATCAGCCCCAGCATTTT
TRBV13,TRBJ2-1,TRBD2,NA,CASSFPPGASGSQQFF,TGTGCCAGCAGCTTTCCCCCCGGGGCTAGCGGGAGTCAGCAGTTCTTC
TRBV12-3/TRBV12-4,TRBJ2-7,NA,NA,CASSPGWSSYEQYF,TGTGCCAGCAGTCCAGGCTGGAGCTCCTACGAGCAGTACTTC
TRBV28,TRBJ2-1,NA,few,CAIGNSPLNEQFF,TGTGCCATTGGGAACAGTCCCCTTAATGAGCAGTTCTTC
TRBV20-1,TRBJ2-5,NA,NA,CSASHASQETQYF,TGCAGTGCTAGTCACGCGTCACAAGAGACCCAGTACTTC
TRBV3-1,TRBJ2-4,NA,once,CASSLGTIYNEQYF,TGTGCCAGCAGCCTCGGGACCATCTACAATGAGCAGTACTTC
TRBV12-5,TRBJ2-3,NA,once,CASGLVLQGSTDTQYF,TGTGCTAGTGGTTTGGTACTTCAGGGAAGCACAGATACGCAGTATTTT
TRBV12-5,TRBJ2-1,TRBD1,NA,CASGLGQGAHNEQFF,TGTGCTAGTGGTTTGGGGCAGGGGGCCCACAATGAGCAGTTCTTC
TRBV27,TRBJ2-3,TRBD2,NA,CATTRKATGTSSADTQYF,TGTGCCACCACCCGAAAGGCAACCGGGACTAGCTCCGCAGATACGCAGTATTTT
TRBV4-2,TRBJ1-3,NA,NA,CASSQDPGSDGNTIYF,TGTGCCAGCAGCCAAGATCCAGGTAGTGATGGAAACACCATATATTTT
TRBV5-1,TRBJ1-2,NA,NA,CASSLEWADGYTF,TGCGCCAGCAGCTTGGAATGGGCGGATGGCTACACCTTC
TRBV5-1,TRBJ1-1,NA,NA,CASGLTGGLMNTEAFF,TGCGCCAGCGGCTTGACCGGAGGGTTGATGAACACTGAAGCTTTCTTT
TRBV14,TRBJ2-3,TRBD2,NA,CASSPLSGGAVDTQYF,TGTGCCAGCAGCCCTTTAAGCGGGGGGGCTGTTGATACGCAGTATTTT
TRBV20-1,TRBJ2-5,TRBD1,few,CSARTGQGPGFGGSQETQYF,TGCAGTGCTAGAACGGGACAGGGGCCAGGTTTCGGGGGTTCACAAGAGACCCAGTACTTC
TRBV28,TRBJ1-4,TRBD1,few,CASSLGQGVEKLFF,TGTGCCAGCAGTTTGGGGCAGGGGGTTGAAAAACTGTTTTTT
TRBV5-1,TRBJ2-7,NA,few,CASSRDAFYEQYF,TGCGCCAGCTCCCGGGACGCCTTCTACGAGCAGTACTTC
TRBV4-1,TRBJ2-7,TRBD2,few,CASSQRGGGAIRPEQYF,TGCGCCAGCAGCCAACGTGGCGGGGGGGCCATAAGACCCGAGCAGTACTTC
TRBV15,TRBJ2-5,TRBD2,NA,CATSSWGGGETQYF,TGTGCCACCAGCAGCTGGGGGGGTGGGGAGACCCAGTACTTC
TRBV20-1,TRBJ1-1,NA,once,CSASPGSANTEAFF,TGCAGTGCTAGCCCGGGGTCAGCGAACACTGAAGCTTTCTTT
TRBV14,TRBJ1-6,TRBD1,NA,CASSQFRTGNSPLHF,TGTGCCAGCAGCCAATTCCGGACAGGCAATTCACCCCTCCACTTT
TRBV9,TRBJ2-3,NA,NA,CASSWGPGDTDTQYF,TGTGCCAGCAGCTGGGGACCGGGGGACACAGATACGCAGTATTTT
TRBV20-1,TRBJ2-1,NA,NA,CSARTAQQFF,TGCAGTGCTCGGACAGCCCAGCAGTTCTTC
TRBV7-2,TRBJ2-1,NA,few,CASSFIGGLYNEQFF,TGTGCCAGCAGCTTTATCGGGGGCCTCTACAATGAGCAGTTCTTC
TRBV25-1,TRBJ2-5,NA,once,CAGSEGELAQETQYF,TGTGCCGGCAGTGAAGGGGAACTTGCGCAAGAGACCCAGTACTTC
TRBV3-1,TRBJ1-2,NA,NA,CASSPPRGSYGYTF,TGTGCCAGCAGCCCACCCAGGGGAAGCTATGGCTACACCTTC
TRBV7-9,TRBJ1-1,NA,once,CASSLASNEAFF,TGTGCCAGCAGCTTAGCGTCAAATGAAGCTTTCTTT